There are a few counts of the clone carrying this T cell receptor beta chain. What it binds is not known. The sample belongs to a study of response to subunit inactivated influenza vaccine. General study findings and limits: Only a handful of new T cells, the authors suggested, are recruited with each seasonal influenza vaccination.

TCRdb passed the RT-PCR reads through MiXCR, listing each CDR3 protein once. The table lists some 520,000 distinct CDR3 sequences, 15% to 20% of them singletons. V gave up 0 bases and J gave up 8 bases; unmatched junction bases: 6. The CDR3 covers 17 residues. CDR1 SGHVS and CDR2 FQNEAQ come from the germline V gene. The sample here was CD4+ T cells sorted from PBMCs, taken approximately 25 months after vaccination. The chain joins TRBV7-8 to TRBJ1-6; 11 nucleotides align to TRBD1. This receptor was identified in a man between 50 and 75 years old who received an inactivated influenza vaccine. The CDR3 here is CASSLAGTGGRDSPLHF. For the CDR3, the DNA is TGTGCCAGCAGCTTAGCTGGGACAGGGGGTAGGGATTCACCCCTCCACTTT.